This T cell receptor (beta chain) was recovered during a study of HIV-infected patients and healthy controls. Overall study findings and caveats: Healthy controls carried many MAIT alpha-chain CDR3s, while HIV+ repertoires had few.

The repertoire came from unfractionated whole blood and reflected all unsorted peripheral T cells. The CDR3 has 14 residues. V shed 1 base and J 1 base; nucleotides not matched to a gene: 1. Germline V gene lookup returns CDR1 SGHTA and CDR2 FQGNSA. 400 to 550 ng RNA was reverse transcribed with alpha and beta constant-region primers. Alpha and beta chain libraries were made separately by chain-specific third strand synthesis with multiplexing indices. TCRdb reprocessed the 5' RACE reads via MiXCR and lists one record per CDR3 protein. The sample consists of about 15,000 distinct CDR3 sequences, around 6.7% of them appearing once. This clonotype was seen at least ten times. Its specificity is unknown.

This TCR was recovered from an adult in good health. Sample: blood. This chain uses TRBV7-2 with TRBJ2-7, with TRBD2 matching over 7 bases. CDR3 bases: TGTGCCAGCAGCTTAGGGGGAGGGTCCTACGAGCAGTACTTC. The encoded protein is CASSLGGGSYEQYF.